This T cell receptor beta chain was documented in a study of cytomegalovirus exposure and HLA in healthy donors (dated by TCRdb to about 2017). Regarding the study in general: A later analysis indicated that the 130 or so validation repertoires were generated on the platform also employed for the 700 or so repertoires of the first cohort. The aim of the study was to test whether cataloging public T cell receptors could identify signatures of past pathogen exposure. Besides the first cohort of some 670 subjects, a separate validation cohort made up of roughly 120 different subjects was used. To predict cytomegalovirus infection status, the study brought together high-throughput TCR immunosequencing, statistical association of individual TCRs with disease status, and machine learning.

Libraries came from the immunoSEQ multiplex PCR assay. In the paper's pipeline: To diagnose cytomegalovirus status from the catalog of TCR beta chain sequences, a statistical classification framework was built. This is the immuneACCESS table as TCRdb keeps it, with only in-frame sequences that have V and J called. A part of the clones is gone; compared with another copy, unresolved V genes explain less than half, and the rest is unexplained. For V, J and clone size, that table is used; D and trimming come from the DNA. The sample records 150,000 or so clones, about 88% of which are singletons. More than 2.5% of the sample comes from the top ten. Donors formed part of the validation cohort, which comprised over a hundred subjects and was distinct from the first cohort of under 850 subjects. CDR1 is given as SGHTA and CDR2 as FQGTGA, both from the germline V gene. The germline ends are 7 bases apart after V is trimmed by 3 bases and J by 2 bases. From its cysteine to its phenylalanine, the CDR3 spans 13 amino acids. The CDR3 DNA has 39 bases and is translated from base 1.

Details on this clone: Its target antigen remains unknown. Base qualities are not at hand, and no much larger clone is one base apart.

Broader findings and caveats from the paper: Most TCR sequences were seen in very few donors, while some public TCRs were found in many individuals. A later analysis found that TCRs clustered in the first cohort also tended to co-occur in the roughly 120 validation repertoires, with roughly 95% of cluster scores above 0. In vitro tests confirmed that a few of the cytomegalovirus-associated TCR beta chains recognize cytomegalovirus antigens. A total of fewer than 200 TCR beta chains were listed by the study as associated with cytomegalovirus. The authors suggested that the approach could potentially be generalized to other disease states and immunological phenotypes. A later analysis lacked HLA typing for the validation cohort, so it scored co-occurrence in that cohort across all 120 repertoires. The classifier was reported to diagnose cytomegalovirus status with high specificity and sensitivity in both the original cohort and the validation cohort.

The chain is encoded by TRBV7-3 joined to TRBJ1-1; there is no confident call for the D gene. The sample taken for sequencing was PBMCs. The TCR comes from a woman aged 18-29 years in good health and CMV-seropositive. The nucleotides read TGTGCCAGCAGCTTCCGGGTCAACACTGAAGCTTTCTTT. The encoded protein is CASSFRVNTEAFF. With the rest looked up from the reference TRBV7-3 and TRBJ1-1 genes rather than sequenced, the full variable domain is GAGVSQTPSNKVTEKGKYVELRCDPISGHTALYWYRQSLGQGPEFLIYFQGTGAADDSGLPNDRFFAVRPEGSVSTLKIQRTERGDSAVYLCASSFRVNTEAFFGQGTRLTVV.